Listed here are 29 T cell receptor beta chains from one sample, sequenced in a study of blood T cell repertoires in COVID-19. The repertoire was sequenced with immunoSEQ multiplex PCR; TCRdb's copy has only in-frame clones and lacks some. The data show 200,000 to 250,000 clones, with approximately 83% seen just once and 3% to 4% held by the top ten. Sequenced material: PBMCs or T cells enriched from blood (not recorded which). The source of these receptors is a woman aged 60-75 years who had recovered from COVID-19.

This clone was counted a single time. This rearrangement joins TRBV5-4 to TRBJ2-1, with TRBD2 identical over 8 bases. This CDR3 is built from 16 residues. Losses at the gene ends were 4 bases for V and 6 bases for J; bases not matched to a gene: 12. CDR1 is SGHNT, CDR2 YYREEE, per germline (reference sequence). The CDR3: CASSDNAGGAANEQFF. CDR3 coding DNA: TGTGCCAGCAGCGACAACGCCGGGGGGGCCGCCAATGAGCAGTTCTTC.

The J gene is TRBJ1-1, the V gene TRBV7-6, with D perhaps TRBD1 (6 bases). Germline V gene sequence: CDR1 SGHVS, CDR2 FNYEAQ. The V end was cut by 3 bases, the J end by 1 base, with 9 bases between. The CDR3 runs 14 residues. The CDR3 loop reads CASSFSGENTEAFF. As DNA, the CDR3 is TGTGCCAGCAGCTTCTCAGGGGAGAACACTGAAGCTTTCTTT.

The rearrangement uses TRBV7-6 and TRBJ2-3; the match to TRBD2 covers 7 bases. This CDR3 spans 15 amino acids. Germline CDR1 is SGHVS and CDR2 is FNYEAQ. After removal of 4 bases from V and 1 base from J, the junction contained 5 bases not matched to a gene. Written as DNA, the CDR3 is TGTGCCAGCAGCTCTCACCTAGCGGGCACAGATACGCAGTATTTT. Encoded protein: CASSSHLAGTDTQYF. Variable domain in full (rest from reference TRBV7-6 and TRBJ2-3): GAGVSQSPRYKVTKRGQDVALRCDPISGHVSLYWYRQALGQGPEFLTYFNYEAQQDKSGLPNDRFSAERPEGSISTLTIQRTEQRDSAMYRCASSSHLAGTDTQYFGPGTRLTVL.

The chain combines TRBV18 with TRBJ1-5; TRBD1 might be the D (6 bases). The V end was cut by 2 bases, the J end by 3 bases, with 8 bases between. Germline V lookup: CDR1 KGHSH, CDR2 LQKENI. This CDR3 contains 14 residues. CDR3 DNA sequence: TGTGCCAGCTCACCAGGACAGCACAATCAGCCCCAGCATTTT. This sequence encodes CASSPGQHNQPQHF.

V usage is TRBV7-9 and J usage is TRBJ2-3, with 10 bases aligning to TRBD2. This CDR3 has 18 amino acids. Germline CDR1 SEHNR, CDR2 FQNEAQ (reference sequence). The V gene end was trimmed by 3 bases and the J gene end by 0 bases; junction bases not matched to a gene: 9. The CDR3 reads CASSFTSGDLSSTDTQYF. The CDR3 DNA sequence: TGTGCCAGCAGCTTCACTAGCGGGGATTTGTCTAGCACAGATACGCAGTATTTT.

V is TRBV19 and J is TRBJ1-1, with D uncertain. The V end lost 1 base, the J end lost 1 base, and 4 bases lay between the germline ends. Germline loops: CDR1 LNHDA, CDR2 SQIVND (reference sequence). CDR3 length equals 13 residues. CDR3 DNA sequence: TGTGCCAGTAGTATAGGAGGGAACACTGAAGCTTTCTTT. It codes for CASSIGGNTEAFF. Variable domain in full (rest from reference TRBV19 and TRBJ1-1): DGGITQSPKYLFRKEGQNVTLSCEQNLNHDAMYWYRQDPGQGLRLIYYSQIVNDFQKGDIAEGYSVSREKKESFPLTVTSAQKNPTAFYLCASSIGGNTEAFFGQGTRLTVV.

The gene calls are TRBV27 and TRBJ2-7; D is ambiguous. Germline values: CDR1 MNHEY, CDR2 SMNVEV (reference sequence). The CDR3 extends over 17 amino acids. V lost 1 base and J 0 bases, leaving 16 bases between the germline ends. The CDR3 coding sequence is TGTGCCAGCAGTTTATACTCCCCCCTCGGCGGCTCCTACGAGCAGTACTTC. It specifies CASSLYSPLGGSYEQYF.

This chain uses TRBV19 with TRBJ1-1; D might be TRBD1 (5 bases). CDR3 length equals 14 residues. Germline loops: CDR1 LNHDA, CDR2 SQIVND (reference sequence). The V end lost 9 bases, the J end lost 0 bases, and 14 bases lay between the germline ends. The CDR3 DNA reads TGTGCCAGCTATAACAGGAACATGAACACTGAAGCTTTCTTT. Encoded protein: CASYNRNMNTEAFF.

This chain joins TRBV5-6 and TRBJ1-2; a weak D match, TRBD1 (5 bases). Trimming cost V 0 bases and J 7 bases, with 13 bases left between them. This CDR3 is built from 14 residues. Germline loops: CDR1 SGHDT, CDR2 YYEEEE. The CDR3 region is CASSLVQGKSGYTF. The CDR3 nucleotides are TGTGCCAGCAGCTTGGTCCAGGGAAAATCTGGCTACACCTTC.

The rearrangement links TRBV19 to TRBJ1-5, with no clear D. Germline assignment: CDR1 LNHDA and CDR2 SQIVND (reference sequence). V was pared by 7 bases and J by 3 bases, with 22 bases between. CDR3 length: 17 amino acids. The CDR3 loop is CASTPSPPVGSNQPQHF. CDR3 sequence (DNA): TGTGCCAGTACCCCCTCCCCCCCCGTGGGCTCCAATCAGCCCCAGCATTTT.

The chain employs TRBV3-1 (or the pseudogene TRBV3-2) and TRBJ1-3; D is perhaps TRBD1 (5 bases). Per the germline V gene, CDR1 is LGHDT and CDR2 is YNNKEL (reference sequence). This CDR3 contains 16 residues. The V and J ends lost 7 bases and 2 bases respectively, with 18 bases between them. The CDR3 DNA is TGTGCCAGCACTGGAGGGGTCGCCGCGACTGGAAACACCATATATTTT. Protein sequence: CASTGGVAATGNTIYF.

The chain carries TRBV3-1 (or the pseudogene TRBV3-2) and TRBJ2-1; maybe TRBD2 (7 bases). Trimming took off 6 bases at V and 6 bases at J, with 21 bases between the two ends. The CDR3 runs to 16 residues. CDR1 LGHDT and CDR2 YNNKEL come from the germline V gene (reference sequence). The CDR3 coding sequence is TGTGCCAGCAGAGCAGAGGGGGGGCTTCCCCTCAATGAGCAGTTCTTC. Residues: CASRAEGGLPLNEQFF.

The rearrangement uses TRBV5-1 and TRBJ1-1; TRBD1 matches at 9 bases. The CDR3 is made up of 16 amino acids. J lost 5 bases, V lost 3 bases, and 11 bases had no gene match. The germline gives CDR1 SGHRS, CDR2 YFSETQ. The CDR3 here is CASSWDRELPNTEAFF. The CDR3, as DNA: TGCGCCAGCAGCTGGGACAGGGAATTGCCTAATACTGAAGCTTTCTTT.

The chain couples TRBV18 to TRBJ1-1; D gene unclear. Germline values: CDR1 KGHSH, CDR2 LQKENI. This CDR3 comprises 11 residues. Between the trimmed V and J ends, which lost 9 bases and 5 bases, there was a span of 10 bases. The CDR3 protein is CASSAGTEAFF. The CDR3 coding sequence is TGTGCCAGTTCAGCGGGGACTGAAGCTTTCTTT. Full variable domain (outside the CDR3, taken from reference TRBV18 and TRBJ1-1): NAGVMQNPRHLVRRRGQEARLRCSPMKGHSHVYWYRQLPEEGLKFMVYLQKENIIDESGMPKERFSAEFPKEGPSILRIQQVVRGDSAAYFCASSAGTEAFFGQGTRLTVV.

The rearrangement joins TRBV6-5 to TRBJ1-2; 7 bases match TRBD1. This CDR3 is 14 amino acids long. J lost 1 base, V lost 6 bases, and 5 bases had no gene match. In germline, CDR1 is MNHEY, CDR2 SVGAGI. This CDR3 reads CASSVQGINYGYTF. CDR3 DNA sequence: TGTGCCAGCAGCGTACAGGGGATTAACTATGGCTACACCTTC.

The chain joins TRBV7-9 to TRBJ1-1, with 10 bases lining up with TRBD1. J was trimmed by 3 bases and V by 5 bases; bases with no gene match: 6. The germline V gene has CDR1 SEHNR and CDR2 FQNEAQ (reference sequence). The CDR3 totals 15 residues. This CDR3 reads CASSLRTGGYTEAFF. CDR3 DNA sequence: TGTGCCAGCAGCCTCAGGACAGGGGGTTACACTGAAGCTTTCTTT.

The rearrangement joins TRBV5-3 to TRBJ2-7; 7 nucleotides match TRBD2. TRBV5-3 is designated an ORF whose function remains uncertain. The CDR3 spans 14 residues. The J segment lost 3 bases and the V segment lost 5 bases, leaving 8 bases of the junction unmatched. The CDR3 is CARRDGLVVYEQYF. CDR3 bases: TGTGCCAGAAGGGACGGACTAGTTGTCTACGAGCAGTACTTC.

This chain uses TRBV20-1 with TRBJ2-7, with D unclear. V gave up 1 base and J gave up 10 bases, with 11 bases separating them. CDR1 is DFQATT, CDR2 SNEGSKA, per germline (reference sequence). The CDR3 runs to 11 residues. CDR3 protein: CSARARSFQYF. In DNA, the CDR3 is TGCAGTGCTAGAGCGCGGAGTTTTCAGTACTTC.

This clone was found a few times. V gene TRBV5-3 combines with J gene TRBJ1-2; D not resolved. TRBV5-3 is assigned to the ORF class and has an uncertain function. With 2 bases removed from V and 4 bases from J, the gap between germline ends came to 6 bases. The CDR3 runs 12 residues. The CDR3 loop reads CARSFRVYGYTF. The CDR3 nucleotides read TGTGCCAGAAGCTTTCGGGTCTATGGCTACACCTTC.

The chain recombines TRBV29-1 with TRBJ2-7; possibly TRBD1 for D (5 bases). Germline V gene sequence: CDR1 SQVTM, CDR2 ANQGSEA. The CDR3 sequence is 13 residues long. Trimming took 5 bases from V and 0 from J, leaving 11 bases between them. In DNA form, the CDR3 reads TGCAGCGTTAGTAAAGGGGCCTCCTACGAGCAGTACTTC. Its protein product is CSVSKGASYEQYF.

This clone has only one observation. This chain uses TRBV5-1 with TRBJ2-7; D is perhaps TRBD2 (6 bases). Between the trimmed V and J ends, which lost 0 bases and 7 bases, there was a span of 14 bases. The CDR3 runs to 14 residues. Germline CDR1 is SGHRS and CDR2 is YFSETQ. CDR3 coding DNA: TGCGCCAGCAGCTTGGCCGGGGGAGTGGGGGAGCAGTACTTC. As protein: CASSLAGGVGEQYF. Filled out from reference TRBV5-1 and TRBJ2-7, the complete variable domain reads KAGVTQTPRYLIKTRGQQVTLSCSPISGHRSVSWYQQTPGQGLQFLFEYFSETQRNKGNFPGRFSGRQFSNSRSEMNVSTLELGDSALYLCASSLAGGVGEQYFGPGTRLTVT.

This rearrangement joins TRBV5-1 to TRBJ2-5, with TRBD1 matching over 11 bases. The V segment lost 4 bases and the J segment 3 bases; nucleotides outside the gene matches: 5. This CDR3 contains 15 residues. Germline V CDR1 and CDR2: SGHRS, YFSETQ. The CDR3 region has the DNA TGCGCCAGCAGCCGGACAGGGGGCCCCGAAGAGACCCAGTACTTC. It is translated as CASSRTGGPEETQYF.

This chain joins TRBV7-9 and TRBJ1-1; D gene unclear. Trimming removed 5 bases from V and 13 bases from J, with 17 bases in between. The CDR3 loop spans 12 amino acids. CDR1 is SEHNR and CDR2 is FQNEAQ in the germline V gene (reference sequence). This chain's CDR3 is CASSPTTGSGFF. Here the CDR3 DNA reads TGTGCCAGCAGCCCCACGACGGGTAGTGGTTTCTTT. The variable domain in full, completed from reference TRBV7-9 and TRBJ1-1, reads DTGVSQNPRHKITKRGQNVTFRCDPISEHNRLYWYRQTLGQGPEFLTYFQNEAQLEKSRLLSDRFSAERPKGSFSTLEIQRTEQGDSAMYLCASSPTTGSGFFGQGTRLTVV.

The genes are TRBV19 and TRBJ1-2; 7 nucleotides agree with TRBD1. The J segment lost 3 bases and the V segment lost 11 bases, leaving 12 bases of the junction unmatched. Germline assignment: CDR1 LNHDA and CDR2 SQIVND (reference sequence). The CDR3 loop spans 14 amino acids. In DNA, the CDR3 is TGTGCCGGAAAAGCCAGAGGGGGCGACTATGGCTACACCTTC. Encoded protein: CAGKARGGDYGYTF. Looking up the rest from reference TRBV19 and TRBJ1-2 gives the full variable domain: DGGITQSPKYLFRKEGQNVTLSCEQNLNHDAMYWYRQDPGQGLRLIYYSQIVNDFQKGDIAEGYSVSREKKESFPLTVTSAQKNPTAFYLCAGKARGGDYGYTFGSGTRLTVV.

The rearrangement links TRBV18 to TRBJ2-1, with a tentative D call TRBD2 (7 bases). CDR3 length equals 14 residues. The V gene's germline CDR1 is KGHSH and CDR2 LQKENI. V was trimmed by 3 bases and J by 8 bases, leaving 14 bases between them. The CDR3 DNA reads TGTGCCAGCTCACCGACGGGGGGCGGCGATGAGCAGTTCTTC. Translating it yields CASSPTGGGDEQFF.

The table lists this clone with a count of one. V is TRBV29-1 and J is TRBJ1-1; TRBD1 matches 8 bases. CDR3 size: 13 residues. With 2 bases clipped from V and 11 bases from J, the junction kept 10 bases outside the gene matches. From germline, CDR1 is SQVTM and CDR2 ANQGSEA. The CDR3 region is CSVERRGQGEAFF. CDR3 nucleotide sequence: TGCAGCGTTGAACGCAGGGGGCAGGGTGAGGCTTTCTTT.

The CDR3 protein is CASSEDRPNQPQHF. CDR3 coding DNA: TGTGCCAGCAGCGAGGACAGGCCCAATCAGCCCCAGCATTTT. The chain is built from TRBV25-1 and TRBJ1-5; 7 bases line up with TRBD1. J was trimmed by 3 bases and V by 6 bases; bases with no gene match: 5. The V gene's germline CDR1 is MGHDK and CDR2 SYGVNS. CDR3 size: 14 residues. Drawing the rest from reference TRBV25-1 and TRBJ1-5, the complete variable domain is EADIYQTPRYLVIGTGKKITLECSQTMGHDKMYWYQQDPGMELHLIHYSYGVNSTEKGDLSSESTVSRIRTEHFPLTLESARPSHTSQYLCASSEDRPNQPQHFGDGTRLSIL.

The rearrangement links TRBV19 to TRBJ1-4; tentative D call: TRBD1 (6 bases). CDR1 and CDR2 from the germline V gene are LNHDA and SQIVND (reference sequence). The CDR3 sequence is 15 residues long. The ends were cut back, 6 bases at V and 4 bases at J, with 15 bases in the middle. The CDR3 spells CASSPPTGFNEKLFF. The DNA for the CDR3 is TGTGCCAGTAGCCCACCGACAGGTTTTAATGAAAAACTGTTTTTT.

The chain combines TRBV7-8 with TRBJ2-3, with 8 bases fitting TRBD1. The CDR3 is 15 amino acids. Losses at the gene ends were 4 bases for V and 3 bases for J; bases not matched to a gene: 6. Germline-derived CDR1 and CDR2 are SGHVS and FQNEAQ. The CDR3 protein is CASSSTGGWTDTQYF. CDR3 sequence (DNA): TGTGCCAGCAGCTCAACAGGGGGTTGGACAGATACGCAGTATTTT.